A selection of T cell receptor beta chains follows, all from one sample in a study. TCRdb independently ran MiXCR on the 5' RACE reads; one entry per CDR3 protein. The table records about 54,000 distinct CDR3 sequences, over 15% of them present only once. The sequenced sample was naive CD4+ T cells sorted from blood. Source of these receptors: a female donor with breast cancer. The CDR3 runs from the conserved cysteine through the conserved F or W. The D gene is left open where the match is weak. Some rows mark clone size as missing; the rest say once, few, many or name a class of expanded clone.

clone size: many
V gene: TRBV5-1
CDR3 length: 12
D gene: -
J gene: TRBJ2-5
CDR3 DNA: TGCGCCAGCGCCTCGAGGGGAGAGACCCAGTACTTC
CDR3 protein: CASASRGETQYF

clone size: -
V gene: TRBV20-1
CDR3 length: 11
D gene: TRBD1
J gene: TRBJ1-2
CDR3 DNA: TGCAGTGTAGGGACAGACTATGACTACACCTTC
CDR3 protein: CSVGTDYDYTF

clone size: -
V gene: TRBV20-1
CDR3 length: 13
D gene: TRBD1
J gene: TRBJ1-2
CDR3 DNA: TGCAGTGTTCTACCGGGACAGGGCTATGGCTACACCTTC
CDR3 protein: CSVLPGQGYGYTF

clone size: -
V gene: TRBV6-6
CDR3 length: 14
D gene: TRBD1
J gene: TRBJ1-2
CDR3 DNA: TGTGCCAGCAGTCAGGGACAGGGCTACTATGGCTACACCTTC
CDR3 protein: CASSQGQGYYGYTF

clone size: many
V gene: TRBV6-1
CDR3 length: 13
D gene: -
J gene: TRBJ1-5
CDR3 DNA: TGTGCCAGCAGTGTGGGAAGGCCTCAGCCCCAGCATTTT
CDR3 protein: CASSVGRPQPQHF

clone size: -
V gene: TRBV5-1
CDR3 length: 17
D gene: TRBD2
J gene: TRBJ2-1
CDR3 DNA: TGCGCCAGCAGCTTGGTCTTAACGGGGGGCTCCTACAATGAGCAGTTCTTC
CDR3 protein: CASSLVLTGGSYNEQFF

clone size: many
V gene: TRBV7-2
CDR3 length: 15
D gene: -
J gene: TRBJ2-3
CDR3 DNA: TGTGCCAGCAGCCTTTCGTACACTAGCACAGATACGCAGTATTTT
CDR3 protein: CASSLSYTSTDTQYF

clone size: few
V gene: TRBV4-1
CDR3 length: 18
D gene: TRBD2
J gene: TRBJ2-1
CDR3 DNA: TGCGCCAGCAGCCAGGGACTAGCGGGGGGGCGGGGAAAAAATGAGCAGTTCTTC
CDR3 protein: CASSQGLAGGRGKNEQFF

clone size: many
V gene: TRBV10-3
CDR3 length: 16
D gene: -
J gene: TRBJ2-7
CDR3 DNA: TGTGCCATCAGTGAGTCCGAGAGGGGGGTTAGCTACGAGCAGTACTTC
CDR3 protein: CAISESERGVSYEQYF

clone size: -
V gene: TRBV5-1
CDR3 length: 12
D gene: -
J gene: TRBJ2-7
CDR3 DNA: TGCGCCAGCAGCCCGACAGAGTACGAGCAGTACTTC
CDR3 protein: CASSPTEYEQYF

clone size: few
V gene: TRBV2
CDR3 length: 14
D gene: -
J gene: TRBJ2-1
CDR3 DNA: TGTGCCAGCAGTGTACGGCAGTCCTACAATGAGCAGTTCTTC
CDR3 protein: CASSVRQSYNEQFF

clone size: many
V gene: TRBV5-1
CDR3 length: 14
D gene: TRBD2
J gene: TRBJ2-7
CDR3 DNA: TGCGCCAGCAGCATAGCGGGAGGCCCCTACGAGCAGTACTTC
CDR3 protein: CASSIAGGPYEQYF

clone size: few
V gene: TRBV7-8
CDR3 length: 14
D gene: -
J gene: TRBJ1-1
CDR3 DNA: TGTGCCAGCAGCTCCCAGCCCCCCTCGGGTGAAGCTTTCTTT
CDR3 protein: CASSSQPPSGEAFF

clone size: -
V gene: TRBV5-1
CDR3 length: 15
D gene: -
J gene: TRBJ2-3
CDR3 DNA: TGCGCCAGCAGCTTGGTGGCTTCCGGCACAGATACGCAGTATTTT
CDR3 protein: CASSLVASGTDTQYF

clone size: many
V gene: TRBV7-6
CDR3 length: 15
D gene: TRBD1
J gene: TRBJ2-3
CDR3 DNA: TGTGCCAGCAGCGACCCGGGACAGCCCACAGATACGCAGTATTTT
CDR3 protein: CASSDPGQPTDTQYF

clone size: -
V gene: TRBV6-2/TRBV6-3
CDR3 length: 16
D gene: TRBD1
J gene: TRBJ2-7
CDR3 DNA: TGTGCCAGCAGTTACTCGAGGGGACAGGGTCCCCACGAGCAGTACTTC
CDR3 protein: CASSYSRGQGPHEQYF

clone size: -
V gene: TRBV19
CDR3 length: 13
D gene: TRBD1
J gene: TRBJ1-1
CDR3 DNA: TGTGCCACCCGACAGGGCTGGAACACTGAAGCTTTCTTT
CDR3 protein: CATRQGWNTEAFF

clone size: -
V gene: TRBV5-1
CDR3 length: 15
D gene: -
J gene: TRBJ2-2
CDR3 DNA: TGCGCCAGCGGCTTGGCTCCCGGGGGTATCGGGGAGCTGTTTTTT
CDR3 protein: CASGLAPGGIGELFF

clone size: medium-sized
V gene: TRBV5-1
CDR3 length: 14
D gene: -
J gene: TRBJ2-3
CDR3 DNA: TGCGCCAGCAGAAGCGGACCTAGCACAGATACGCAGTATTTT
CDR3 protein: CASRSGPSTDTQYF

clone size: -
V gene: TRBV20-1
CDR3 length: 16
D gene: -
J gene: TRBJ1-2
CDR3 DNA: TGCAGTGCTAGAGATCTAGCCCGCGAGACTAACTATGGCTACACCTTC
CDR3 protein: CSARDLARETNYGYTF

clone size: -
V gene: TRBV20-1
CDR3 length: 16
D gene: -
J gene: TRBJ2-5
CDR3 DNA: TGCAGTGCTAGAGATCGAAGGACAGCGTACCAAGAGACCCCGTACTTC
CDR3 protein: CSARDRRTAYQETPYF

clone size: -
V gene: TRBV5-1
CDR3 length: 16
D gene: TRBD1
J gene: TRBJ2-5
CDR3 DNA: TGCGCCAGCAGCTTGGGGGACAGAACCGGGGTGGAGACCCAGTACTTC
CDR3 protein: CASSLGDRTGVETQYF

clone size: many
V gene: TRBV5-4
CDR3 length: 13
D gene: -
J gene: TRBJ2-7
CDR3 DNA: TGTGCCAGCAGCCGGGACATAACCTACGAGCAGTACTTC
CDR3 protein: CASSRDITYEQYF

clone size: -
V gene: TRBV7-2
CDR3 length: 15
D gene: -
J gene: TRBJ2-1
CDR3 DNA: TGTGCCAGCAGCTTAGCAATCGGACAGTACAATGAGCAGTTCTTC
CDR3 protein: CASSLAIGQYNEQFF

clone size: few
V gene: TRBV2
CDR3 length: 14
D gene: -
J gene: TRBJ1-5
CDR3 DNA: TGTGCCAGCAGGACAGTTGTGAGCAATCAGCCCCAGCATTTT
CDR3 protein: CASRTVVSNQPQHF

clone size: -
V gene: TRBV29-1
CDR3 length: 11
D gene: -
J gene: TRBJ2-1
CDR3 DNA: TGCGGCGCGAACCTAGCAAATGAGCAGTTCTTT
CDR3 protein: CGANLANEQFF

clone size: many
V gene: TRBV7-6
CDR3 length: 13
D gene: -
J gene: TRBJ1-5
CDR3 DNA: TGTGCCAGCAGCTTAGAGAGTAATCAGCCCCAGCATTTT
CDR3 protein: CASSLESNQPQHF

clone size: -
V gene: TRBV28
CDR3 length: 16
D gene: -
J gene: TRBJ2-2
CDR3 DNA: TGTGCCAGCAGAGGGGCAGGGGCTCATCGTCGCGGGGAGCTGTTTTTT
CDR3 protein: CASRGAGAHRRGELFF

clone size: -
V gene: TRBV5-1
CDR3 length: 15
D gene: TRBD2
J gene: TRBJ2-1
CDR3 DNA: TGCGCCAGCAGCTCCACTAGCGGATCTTACAATGAGCAGTTCTTC
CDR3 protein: CASSSTSGSYNEQFF

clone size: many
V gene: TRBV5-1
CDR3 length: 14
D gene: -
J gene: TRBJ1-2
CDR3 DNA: TGCGCCAGCAGCCCTTCACGACGGGAAGGAGGCTACACCTTC
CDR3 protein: CASSPSRREGGYTF

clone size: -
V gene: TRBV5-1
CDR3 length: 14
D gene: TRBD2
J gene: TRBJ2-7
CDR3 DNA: TGCGCCAGCAGCCCTAGCGGGAAGACGTACGCGCAGTACTTC
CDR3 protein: CASSPSGKTYAQYF

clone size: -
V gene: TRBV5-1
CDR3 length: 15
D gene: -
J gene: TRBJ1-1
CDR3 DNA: TGCGCCAGCAGCTTGGGCCCCTCATCGGACACTGAAGCTTTCTTT
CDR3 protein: CASSLGPSSDTEAFF

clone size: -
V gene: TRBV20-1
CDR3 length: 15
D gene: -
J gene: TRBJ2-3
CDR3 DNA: TGCAGTGCTAGAGAAGGAACCCTAGGGGCAGATACGCAGTATTTT
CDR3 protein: CSAREGTLGADTQYF

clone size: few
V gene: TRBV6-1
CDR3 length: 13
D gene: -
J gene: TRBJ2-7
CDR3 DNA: TGTGCCAGCAGTGTTACAGGGAGCTACGAGCAGTACTTC
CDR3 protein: CASSVTGSYEQYF

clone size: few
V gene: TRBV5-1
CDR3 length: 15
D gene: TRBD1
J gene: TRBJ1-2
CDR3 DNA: TGCGCCAGCAGCTGGACAGGAGAGATCAACTATGGCTACACCTTC
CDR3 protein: CASSWTGEINYGYTF

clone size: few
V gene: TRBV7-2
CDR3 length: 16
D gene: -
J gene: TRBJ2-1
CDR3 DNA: TGTGCCAGCAGCCCCGCAATGACAGGAGGCTACAATGAGCAGTTCTTC
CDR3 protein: CASSPAMTGGYNEQFF

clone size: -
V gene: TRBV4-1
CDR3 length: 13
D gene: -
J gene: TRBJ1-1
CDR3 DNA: TGCGCCAGCAGCCGGGTCCGCCCCGAGAAGGGTTTCTTT
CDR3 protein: CASSRVRPEKGFF

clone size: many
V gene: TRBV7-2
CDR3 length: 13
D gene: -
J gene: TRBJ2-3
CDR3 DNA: TGTGCCAGCATGACATACCTGGCAGATACGCAGTATTTT
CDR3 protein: CASMTYLADTQYF

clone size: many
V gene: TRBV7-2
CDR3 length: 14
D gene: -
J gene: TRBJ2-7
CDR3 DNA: TGTGCCAGCAGCGTCAGCCAGGGGGGCTACGAGCAGTACTTC
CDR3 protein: CASSVSQGGYEQYF

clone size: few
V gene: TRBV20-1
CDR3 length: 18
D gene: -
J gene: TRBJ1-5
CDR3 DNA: TGCAGTGCTTCCCCCCTCCAGGGCGGGATATATAGCAATCAGCCCCAGCATTTT
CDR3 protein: CSASPLQGGIYSNQPQHF

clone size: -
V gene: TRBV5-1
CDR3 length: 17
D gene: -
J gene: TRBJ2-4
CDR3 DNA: TGCGCCAGCAGCTTGACAGGTATTATGGGTGCCAAAAACATTCAGTACTTC
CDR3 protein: CASSLTGIMGAKNIQYF

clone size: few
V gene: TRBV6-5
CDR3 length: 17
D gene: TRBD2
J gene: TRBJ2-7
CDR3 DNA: TGTGCCAGCAGTTACGGTACTAGCGGGAGGGTCTCCTACGAGCAGTACTTC
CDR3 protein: CASSYGTSGRVSYEQYF